This passage covers 12 T cell receptor beta chains from one sample sequenced in a study of T cells after yellow fever vaccination. One entry per CDR3 protein results from TCRdb running MiXCR on the 5' RACE reads. The sample gives about 430,000 distinct CDR3 sequences, 18% of which show up once; 18% is in the top ten. The sequencing here drew on PBMCs, taken before the yellow fever booster vaccination. The receptors derive from a man in his late teens or twenties who received the YFV17D yellow fever vaccine.

V gene TRBV7-3 combines with J gene TRBJ2-3, with TRBD2 as a possible D gene (6 bases). The CDR3 is 16 residues long. Trimming cost V 4 bases and J 3 bases, with 17 bases left between them. Germline-derived CDR1 and CDR2 are SGHTA and FQGTGA. The CDR3: CASSSVPGGETDTQYF. The DNA for the CDR3 is TGTGCCAGCAGCTCAGTGCCCGGGGGTGAGACAGATACGCAGTATTTT.

This clonotype has more than one count but fewer than ten. J is TRBJ2-7 and V is TRBV7-9; tentative D call: TRBD2 (6 bases). Trimming stripped 1 base from V and 5 bases from J, with 12 bases between. The CDR3 runs 14 residues. In germline, CDR1 is SEHNR, CDR2 FQNEAQ (reference sequence). The CDR3 DNA sequence: TGTGCCAGCAGCTTAGTCGGGGGAGCGGACGAGCAGTACGTC. This translates into CASSLVGGADEQYV.

The rearrangement uses TRBV7-9 and TRBJ2-3; 9 bases agree with TRBD1. J gave up 12 bases and V 3 bases, and 19 bases lay outside the gene matches. The CDR3 totals 17 residues. Germline CDR1 reads SEHNR; CDR2 reads FQNEAQ (reference sequence). CDR3 nucleotides: TGTGCCAGCAGCTTCACCTGGACAGGGGAGGTTTTCGGATCTCAGTATTTT. This gives the protein CASSFTWTGEVFGSQYF.

The chain combines TRBV6-2 or TRBV6-3 with TRBJ1-3, with unresolved D. V was trimmed by 2 bases and J by 3 bases, leaving 8 bases between them. The CDR3 has 14 residues. Germline lookup yields CDR1 MNHEY and CDR2 SVGEGT. In nucleotides, the CDR3 is TGTGCCAGCAGTTACCTGCGCGATGGAAACACCATATATTTT. This translates into CASSYLRDGNTIYF.

This clonotype was detected a few times. This chain joins TRBV20-1 and TRBJ1-2; the D is unclear. The CDR3 runs to 12 residues. Germline CDR1 and CDR2: DFQATT and SNEGSKA (reference sequence). Trimming removed 5 bases at V and 8 bases at J, with 15 bases between. DNA for the CDR3: TGCAGTGCTCCAAGGCGGGGTTCAGGCTACACCTTC. It yields the protein CSAPRRGSGYTF.

This clonotype came up many times. DNA for the CDR3: TGTGCCATCAGCCCGGGACAGGGTGCGGAGCAGTACGTC. Translation: CAISPGQGAEQYV. The chain links TRBV10-3 to TRBJ2-7; 9 bases align to TRBD1. The CDR3 length is 13 residues. Germline trimming cut 6 bases from V and 7 bases from J; bases unmatched to any gene: 7. CDR1 and CDR2 from the germline V gene are ENHRY and SYGVKD.

V is TRBV5-1 and J is TRBJ1-6; D perhaps matches TRBD1 (6 bases). The CDR3 extends over 16 amino acids. With 4 bases removed from V and 9 bases from J, the gap between germline ends came to 20 bases. Germline CDR1 reads SGHRS; CDR2 reads YFSETQ. The CDR3 DNA reads as TGCGCCAGCAGCATCCTCCCGACAGGCACGGGTTCACCCCTCCACTTT. Translation: CASSILPTGTGSPLHF.

This clonotype has just a few counts. This chain links TRBV12-3 or TRBV12-4 with TRBJ1-2; D is unresolved. V was pared by 5 bases and J by 2 bases, with 9 bases between. This CDR3 region has 13 residues. The CDR3 DNA reads as TGTGCCAGCAGTCCTACACCAAACTATGGCTACACCTTC. This codes for CASSPTPNYGYTF.

This chain links TRBV24-1 with TRBJ2-3; 11 bases align to TRBD2. Germline V gene sequence: CDR1 KGHDR, CDR2 SFDVKD. CDR3 length equals 14 residues. V lost 3 bases and J lost 11; bases outside the gene matches: 6. CDR3 DNA sequence: TGTGCCACCAGTGATAGGACTAGCGGGCATGTGCAGTATTTT. Its protein is CATSDRTSGHVQYF.

This clonotype was recorded a few times. The J gene is TRBJ1-5, the V gene TRBV6-2 or TRBV6-3; 7 bases line up with TRBD1. The CDR3 runs 15 residues. The ends lost 6 bases at V and 6 bases at J; junction bases unmatched: 11. Germline V CDR1 and CDR2: MNHEY, SVGEGT. For the CDR3, the DNA is TGTGCCAGCAGCGACCGACAGGGAAAGGGTCAGCCCCAGCATTTT. Amino acids: CASSDRQGKGQPQHF.

This clonotype was seen repeatedly, ten times or more. The chain links TRBV6-2 or TRBV6-3 to TRBJ1-1; the match to TRBD1 covers 11 bases. This CDR3 has 14 residues. Germline values: CDR1 MNHEY, CDR2 SVGEGT. Losses at the gene ends were 6 bases for V and 5 bases for J; bases not matched to a gene: 5. CDR3 sequence reads: CASRPRDRGTEAFF. The CDR3, as DNA: TGTGCCAGCAGGCCTCGGGACAGGGGGACTGAAGCTTTCTTT.

The chain is built from TRBV2 and TRBJ1-5; no reliable D call. CDR3 size: 14 residues. Trimming left V 7 bases short and J 5 bases short, with 15 bases between. Germline V CDR1 and CDR2: SNHLY, FYNNEI. DNA for the CDR3: TGTGCCAGCAAAATGGGCAGTACCTATCAGCCCCAGCATTTT. It specifies CASKMGSTYQPQHF. Supplemented by reference TRBV2 and TRBJ1-5, the full variable domain reads EPEVTQTPSHQVTQMGQEVILRCVPISNHLYFYWYRQILGQKVEFLVSFYNNEISEKSEIFDDQFSVERPDGSNFTLKIRSTKLEDSAMYFCASKMGSTYQPQHFGDGTRLSIL.